This TCR beta chain originates from a study of T cell responses to AZD1222 COVID-19 vaccine. CDR1 and CDR2 (germline): LGHDT, YNNKEL (reference sequence). The CDR3 spans 17 residues. Trimming at V came to 4 bases and at J to 6 bases, leaving 16 bases not matched to a gene. Repertoires were generated with immunoSEQ multiplex PCR, while TCRdb's copy carries only in-frame clones and drops some. The sample lists around 190,000 clones; about nine tenths were seen once. This TCR was sampled from an adult who received the AZD1222 COVID-19 vaccine. The chain employs TRBV3-1 (or the pseudogene TRBV3-2) and TRBJ2-5; 8 bases map to TRBD1. Here the sequenced sample was peripheral blood, taken 28 days after the second AZD1222 dose. The CDR3 reads CASSLHSPPRGLKTQYF. CDR3 in DNA: TGTGCCAGCAGCCTCCATAGCCCCCCCAGGGGGCTTAAGACCCAGTACTTC.